Following are 30 T cell receptor beta chains from one sample sequenced in a study of T cells generated in artificial thymic organoids. TCRalpha and TCRbeta libraries were amplified separately by semi-nested PCR with TRAC or TRBC reverse primers. From the 5' RACE reads, TCRdb called clonotypes with MiXCR, one entry per CDR3 protein. This sample has about 5,300 distinct CDR3 sequences, with 20% to 25% found just once. Organoids aggregated human HSPCs with DLL1-transduced murine MS5 stromal cells. Residual T cells were removed by FACS sorting CD34+CD3- progenitor cells before seeding the organoids. These receptors have no known antigen. Sequenced input: naive CD8+ T cells grown in artificial thymic organoids from cord blood stem and progenitor cells. Subset reported: CD3+TCRalphabeta+CD8SP T cells; for blood, CD45RO-CCR7+ naive CD8+ T cells. These receptors originate from a human donor who gave cord blood stem cells for thymic organoid culture, a cardiac surgery patient who gave postnatal thymus, or a blood donor (not recorded which).

This clonotype counts as medium-sized (0.01 to 0.1%). The rearrangement uses TRBV3-1 and TRBJ1-4; no definite D call. This CDR3 spans 16 amino acids. The germline CDR1 and CDR2 sequences are LGHDT and YNNKEL (reference sequence). The ends were cut back, 3 bases at V and 0 bases at J, with 11 bases in the middle. The CDR3 is CASSQLRGTTNEKLFF. The CDR3 region has the DNA TGTGCCAGCAGCCAGCTCCGAGGGACAACTAATGAAAAACTGTTTTTT.

The chain joins TRBV29-1 to TRBJ1-1, with 7 bases that match TRBD1. Germline values: CDR1 SQVTM, CDR2 ANQGSEA. J was trimmed by 2 bases and V by 0 bases; bases with no gene match: 9. The CDR3 runs to 16 residues. The CDR3 coding sequence is TGCAGCGTTGAAGAAGGGTGCAGGGGGAGAAACACTGAAGCTTTCTTT. It yields the protein CSVEEGCRGRNTEAFF. Full variable domain (remainder filled in from reference TRBV29-1 and TRBJ1-1): SAVISQKPSRDICQRGTSLTIQCQVDSQVTMMFWYRQQPGQSLTLIATANQGSEATYESGFVIDKFPISRPNLTFSTLTVSNMSPEDSSIYLCSVEEGCRGRNTEAFFGQGTRLTVV.

The chain is built from TRBV4-3 and TRBJ2-7; TRBD2 matches at 10 bases. There are 16 residues in the CDR3. Germline V lookup: CDR1 LGHNA, CDR2 YSLEER. The V segment lost 0 bases and the J segment 5 bases; nucleotides outside the gene matches: 7. This chain's CDR3 is CASSQDVAGGMDEQYF. The CDR3 coding sequence is TGCGCCAGCAGCCAAGATGTAGCGGGGGGTATGGACGAGCAGTACTTC.

By frequency in the sample, this clonotype is medium-sized. The CDR3: CASSQDWGRTDTQYF. The DNA for the CDR3 is TGCGCCAGCAGCCAAGACTGGGGGCGGACAGATACGCAGTATTTT. This chain joins TRBV4-3 and TRBJ2-3; D may be TRBD1 (6 bases). Trimming pared 0 bases from V and 3 bases from J, leaving 10 bases between. Germline V gene sequence: CDR1 LGHNA, CDR2 YSLEER. CDR3 size: 15 residues.

This clonotype rates as medium-sized. The gene calls are TRBV4-3 and TRBJ1-1, with TRBD1 as a possible D gene (6 bases). Deletions cut 0 bases from V and 11 bases from J, with 16 bases between. The V gene's germline CDR1 is LGHNA and CDR2 YSLEER. CDR3 size: 14 residues. This CDR3 is CASSQDPTGPEAFF. CDR3 nucleotides: TGCGCCAGCAGCCAAGACCCGACAGGTCCGGAGGCTTTCTTT.

By its share, this clonotype is medium-sized. The genes are TRBV2 and TRBJ2-6, with TRBD1 identical over 9 bases. Germline V CDR1 and CDR2: SNHLY, FYNNEI. The junction had 3 bases not matched to a gene; V was cut back by 6 bases and J by 0 bases. The CDR3 covers 16 residues. As DNA, the CDR3 is TGTGCCAGCAGCACAGGGGGCCGCTCTGGGGCCAACGTCCTGACTTTC. This translates into CASSTGGRSGANVLTF.

By its share, this clonotype is medium-sized. This chain joins TRBV7-4 and TRBJ1-1; 11 nucleotides line up with TRBD1. Germline assignment: CDR1 SGHVT and CDR2 SQSDAQ. This CDR3 has 16 amino acids. Trimming cost V 2 bases and J 4 bases; bases outside gene matches: 6. CDR3 protein: CASSLTSGTGGTEAFF. In nucleotides, the CDR3 is TGTGCCAGCAGCTTAACCTCCGGGACAGGGGGCACTGAAGCTTTCTTT.

This clonotype ranks as medium-sized (0.01 to 0.1%). The chain employs TRBV28 and TRBJ2-7, with 9 bases lining up with TRBD1. The CDR3 contains 14 residues. The ends lost 5 bases at V and 5 bases at J; junction bases unmatched: 7. Per germline, CDR1 MDHEN and CDR2 SYDVKM. The CDR3 sequence: CASSPLDRGDEQYF. The CDR3 DNA reads TGTGCCAGCAGTCCTCTGGACAGGGGAGACGAGCAGTACTTC.

The rearrangement links TRBV5-4 to TRBJ2-1, with D possibly being TRBD1 or TRBD2 (5 bases each). From germline, CDR1 is SGHNT and CDR2 YYREEE (reference sequence). Trimming cost V 3 bases and J 7 bases, with 14 bases left between them. The CDR3 is 14 residues long. In DNA form, the CDR3 reads TGTGCCAGCAGCTGGGGACCTCTCGGGAATGAGCAGTTCTTC. Protein sequence: CASSWGPLGNEQFF.

Within the sample, this clonotype is medium-sized. The chain uses TRBV6-5 and TRBJ2-1; D uncertain. This CDR3 spans 15 amino acids. The germline CDR1 and CDR2 sequences are MNHEY and SVGAGI. V lost 4 bases and J lost 7, with 17 bases in between. The CDR3 is CASSSRLFSSNEQFF. The DNA for the CDR3 is TGTGCCAGCAGTTCCCGGTTGTTCTCCTCGAATGAGCAGTTCTTC.

This clonotype is medium-sized by share. The V gene is TRBV12-3 or TRBV12-4, the J gene TRBJ2-3, with 9 bases that match TRBD2. The trim removed 3 bases at V and 5 bases at J, leaving 9 bases unmatched. This CDR3 has 16 amino acids. CDR3 in DNA: TGTGCCAGCAGTTTTATGGCGGGGGGGCTAGAAGATACGCAGTATTTT. It specifies CASSFMAGGLEDTQYF.

This clonotype was observed many times. The rearrangement uses TRBV4-3 and TRBJ2-2, with D hard to call. Looked up from germline, CDR1 is LGHNA and CDR2 is YSLEER. Trimming stripped 1 base from V and 4 bases from J, with 10 bases between. The CDR3 totals 15 residues. The CDR3 protein is CASSQVFNPTGELFF. CDR3 nucleotide sequence: TGCGCCAGCAGCCAAGTATTCAATCCCACCGGGGAGCTGTTTTTT.

This clonotype is labeled medium-sized. The rearrangement joins TRBV7-3 to TRBJ2-1, with 9 bases matching TRBD2. Germline V gene sequence: CDR1 SGHTA, CDR2 FQGTGA. The junction had 2 bases not matched to a gene; V was cut back by 2 bases and J by 0 bases. The CDR3 consists of 16 residues. The CDR3 loop is CASSLAGGPSYNEQFF. The CDR3, as DNA: TGTGCCAGCAGCTTAGCGGGAGGGCCCTCCTACAATGAGCAGTTCTTC.

By proportion, this clonotype is medium-sized. The chain recombines TRBV6-1 with TRBJ2-5; 8 bases map to TRBD1. The CDR3 has 14 amino acids. Looked up from germline, CDR1 is MNHNS and CDR2 is SASEGT. V was pared by 6 bases and J by 3 bases, with 6 bases of the junction left unmatched. CDR3 nucleotide sequence: TGTGCCAGCAGCATTACAGGGGGAAAAGAGACCCAGTACTTC. This encodes CASSITGGKETQYF.

This clonotype was observed a handful of times. The chain combines TRBV7-9 with TRBJ1-2; weak D call: TRBD1 (5 bases). The CDR3 length is 16 residues. Trimming removed 4 bases from V and 0 bases from J, with 15 bases in between. Germline V gene data show CDR1 as SEHNR and CDR2 as FQNEAQ (reference sequence). In DNA, the CDR3 is TGTGCCAGCAGCTCATTCCGGGACTTAGCTAACTATGGCTACACCTTC. As protein: CASSSFRDLANYGYTF.

Comments on this clonotype: A read error may explain this, as a much larger clone is one base away. This CDR3 fails to terminate in the conserved phenylalanine or tryptophan, so it likely reflects a read error. The J gene is TRBJ2-5, the V gene TRBV6-5; 9 bases fit TRBD1. This CDR3 is 14 amino acids long. V lost 5 bases, J lost 5 bases, and 6 bases stayed unmatched. The germline CDR1 and CDR2 sequences are MNHEY and SVGAGI. The CDR3 DNA sequence: TGTGCCAGCAGTACCGGGACAGGGCAGGAGACCCAGTACCTC. It is translated as CASSTGTGQETQYL.

This chain uses TRBV28 with TRBJ1-1; the D gene is possibly TRBD1 (5 bases). Between the trimmed V and J ends, which lost 5 bases and 3 bases, there was a span of 19 bases. This CDR3 is built from 16 residues. Looked up from germline, CDR1 is MDHEN and CDR2 is SYDVKM. The CDR3 DNA follows: TGTGCCAGCAGTGGGGAGGCGGGGCCTTTGGACACTGAAGCTTTCTTT. Translating gives CASSGEAGPLDTEAFF.

This clonotype is medium-sized in the sample. The CDR3 spells CASSDTGKENIQYF. Here the CDR3 DNA reads TGCGCCAGCAGCGACACAGGGAAGGAGAACATTCAGTACTTC. This chain uses TRBV5-1 with TRBJ2-4; a weak D match, TRBD1 (6 bases). CDR1 is SGHRS and CDR2 is YFSETQ in the germline V gene. Trimming took off 4 bases at V and 7 bases at J, with 15 bases between the two ends. The CDR3 spans 14 residues.

This clonotype is deemed medium-sized. This chain uses TRBV5-1 with TRBJ2-1; TRBD2 matches at 13 bases. The junction had 14 bases not matched to a gene; V was cut back by 4 bases and J by 4 bases. The CDR3 has 19 amino acids. Germline lookup yields CDR1 SGHRS and CDR2 YFSETQ. The DNA for the CDR3 is TGCGCCAGCAGCCGTACTAAGACTAGCGGGAGGACGCAGTACAATGAGCAGTTCTTC. This translates into CASSRTKTSGRTQYNEQFF.

Judged by abundance, this clonotype is medium-sized. V is TRBV5-6 and J is TRBJ2-7; TRBD1 aligns across 8 bases. Per germline, CDR1 SGHDT and CDR2 YYEEEE. The CDR3 runs to 15 residues. Trimming removed 0 bases from V and 2 bases from J; junction bases left unmatched: 4. The CDR3 is CASSLGQGSPYEQYF. The CDR3 region has the DNA TGTGCCAGCAGCTTGGGACAGGGGAGCCCCTACGAGCAGTACTTC.

This clonotype qualifies as medium-sized. V and J are TRBV7-2 and TRBJ2-4; D unresolved. V lost 6 bases and J 1 base, leaving 16 bases between the germline ends. Germline values: CDR1 SGHTA, CDR2 FQGNSA. The length of the CDR3 is 16 residues. In nucleotides, the CDR3 is TGTGCCAGCAGACCCGACCCTCTCAGGGCCAAAAACATTCAGTACTTC. As protein: CASRPDPLRAKNIQYF. Full variable domain (remainder filled in from reference TRBV7-2 and TRBJ2-4): GAGVSQSPSNKVTEKGKDVELRCDPISGHTALYWYRQSLGQGLEFLIYFQGNSAPDKSGLPSDRFSAERTGGSVSTLTIQRTQQEDSAVYLCASRPDPLRAKNIQYFGAGTRLSVL.

This chain uses TRBV5-6 with TRBJ2-3; 8 bases align to TRBD1. Looked up from germline, CDR1 is SGHDT and CDR2 is YYEEEE. V lost 4 bases, J lost 1 base, and 2 bases stayed unmatched. The CDR3 has 14 residues. CDR3 bases: TGTGCCAGCAGCGGGGACAGGTGCACAGATACGCAGTATTTT. Translated, it gives CASSGDRCTDTQYF.

V gene TRBV4-1 combines with J gene TRBJ1-2; D remains unclear. Trimming removed 4 bases at V and 0 bases at J, with 9 bases between. The CDR3 has 14 residues. CDR1 is MGHRA and CDR2 is YSYEKL in the germline V gene. CDR3 sequence (DNA): TGCGCCAGCAGCCGGGGTCCCTCTAACTATGGCTACACCTTC. Its translation is CASSRGPSNYGYTF.

Note on this clonotype: The junction shows a germline mismatch at one end, possibly a read error. The rearrangement joins TRBV30 to TRBJ2-7; 8 nucleotides align to TRBD1. The CDR3 runs 14 residues. Germline V gene data show CDR1 as GTSNPN and CDR2 as SVGIG (reference sequence). In nucleotides, the CDR3 is TGTACCTGGAGTACCGGACAGGGACGGTACGAGCAGTACTTC. Its protein product is CTWSTGQGRYEQYF.

This clonotype appeared a few times. This chain connects TRBV29-1 to TRBJ2-7; 7 nucleotides agree with TRBD1. J lost 0 bases, V lost 5 bases, and 4 bases had no gene match. The CDR3 length is 13 residues. The V gene's germline CDR1 is SQVTM and CDR2 ANQGSEA. The chain's CDR3 is CSVLGQVSYEQYF. The CDR3 region has the DNA TGCAGCGTTCTCGGACAGGTCTCCTACGAGCAGTACTTC.

V and J are TRBV7-4 and TRBJ1-1, with 7 bases fitting TRBD1. The V and J ends lost 5 bases and 4 bases, in that order; junction bases with no gene match: 10. Germline-derived CDR1 and CDR2 are SGHVT and SQSDAQ. This CDR3 contains 15 residues. The CDR3 protein is CASSRQGGCSTEAFF. Here the CDR3 DNA reads TGTGCCAGCAGCCGACAGGGAGGGTGTTCCACTGAAGCTTTCTTT.

This clonotype is medium-sized in the sample. The chain uses TRBV6-5 and TRBJ2-3; 10 nucleotides align to TRBD2. V shed 6 bases, J shed 1 base, and the junction held 7 bases outside the gene matches. The CDR3 covers 16 residues. The germline CDR1 and CDR2 sequences are MNHEY and SVGAGI. This chain's CDR3 is CASRCLGLARTDTQYF. The CDR3 DNA follows: TGTGCCAGCAGATGCTTGGGACTAGCGCGCACAGATACGCAGTATTTT.

This clonotype is categorized as medium-sized. The rearrangement links TRBV18 to TRBJ2-5; D is possibly TRBD1 or TRBD2 (5 bases each). Germline assignment: CDR1 KGHSH and CDR2 LQKENI. This CDR3 contains 15 residues. V was cut by 0 bases and J by 3 bases, with 11 bases left in between. The CDR3 protein is CASSPPGRSKETQYF. In DNA, the CDR3 is TGTGCCAGCTCACCACCGGGACGGTCAAAAGAGACCCAGTACTTC.

This clonotype has more than one count but fewer than ten. A read error may explain this, as a much larger clone is one base away. V usage is TRBV27 and J usage is TRBJ1-2; D call uncertain. This CDR3 region has 14 residues. V dropped 5 bases and J dropped 4 bases, with 14 bases sitting between them. CDR1 is MNHEY, CDR2 SMNVEV, per germline (reference sequence). DNA for the CDR3: TGTGCCAGCAGTCCTCGGCGCCCTGGCTATGGCTACACCTTC. Translated, it gives CASSPRRPGYGYTF.

This clonotype showed up just a few times. The chain recombines TRBV6-6 with TRBJ2-2; D may be TRBD1 or TRBD2 (5 bases each). The V and J ends lost 6 bases and 4 bases respectively, with 21 bases between them. CDR3 size: 17 residues. Germline values: CDR1 MNHNY, CDR2 SVGAGI (reference sequence). The CDR3 protein is CASSRHGGGSSTGELFF. The CDR3 nucleotides read TGTGCCAGCAGCCGACACGGTGGGGGAAGCAGCACCGGGGAGCTGTTTTTT.